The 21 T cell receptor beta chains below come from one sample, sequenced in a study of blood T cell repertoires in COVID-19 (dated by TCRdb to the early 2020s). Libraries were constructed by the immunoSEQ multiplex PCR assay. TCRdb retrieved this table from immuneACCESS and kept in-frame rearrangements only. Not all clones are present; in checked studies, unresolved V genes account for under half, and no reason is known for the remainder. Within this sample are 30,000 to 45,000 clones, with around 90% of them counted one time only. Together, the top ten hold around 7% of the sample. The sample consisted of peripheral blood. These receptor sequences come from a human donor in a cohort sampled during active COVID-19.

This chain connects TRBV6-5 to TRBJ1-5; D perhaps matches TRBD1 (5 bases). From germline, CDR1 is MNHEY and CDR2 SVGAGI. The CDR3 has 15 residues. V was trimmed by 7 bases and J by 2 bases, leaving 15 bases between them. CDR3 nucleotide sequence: TGTGCCAGCATTCTCGCGGGGGGAGGCAATCAGCCCCAGCATTTT. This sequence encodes CASILAGGGNQPQHF.

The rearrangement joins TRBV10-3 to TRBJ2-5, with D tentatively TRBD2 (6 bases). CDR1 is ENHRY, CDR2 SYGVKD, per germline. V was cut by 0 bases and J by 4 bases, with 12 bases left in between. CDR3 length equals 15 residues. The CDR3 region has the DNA TGTGCCATCAGTGAGTCCCGAGGACTACGAGAGACCCAGTACTTC. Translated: CAISESRGLRETQYF.

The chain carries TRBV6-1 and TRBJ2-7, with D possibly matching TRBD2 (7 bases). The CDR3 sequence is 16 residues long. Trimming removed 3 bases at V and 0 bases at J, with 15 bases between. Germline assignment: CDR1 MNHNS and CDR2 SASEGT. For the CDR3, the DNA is TGTGCCAGCAGTGATCTTAGGGGGGGGAGCTCCTACGAGCAGTACTTC. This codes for CASSDLRGGSSYEQYF.

The CDR3 sequence: CASSRAGGRGEQFF. For the CDR3, the DNA is TGTGCCAGCAGCCGAGCGGGGGGGCGCGGTGAGCAGTTCTTC. The V gene is TRBV9, the J gene TRBJ2-1; 10 positions match TRBD2. J lost 9 bases, V lost 4 bases, and 7 bases had no gene match. CDR1 and CDR2 (germline): SGDLS, YYNGEE. This CDR3 has 14 amino acids.

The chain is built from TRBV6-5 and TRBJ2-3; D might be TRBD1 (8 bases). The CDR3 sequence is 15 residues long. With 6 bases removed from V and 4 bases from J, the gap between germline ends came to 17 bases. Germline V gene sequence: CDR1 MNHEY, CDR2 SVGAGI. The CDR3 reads CASSPRQGRADTQYF. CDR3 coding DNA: TGTGCCAGCAGCCCCCGACAGGGGAGGGCAGATACGCAGTATTTT.

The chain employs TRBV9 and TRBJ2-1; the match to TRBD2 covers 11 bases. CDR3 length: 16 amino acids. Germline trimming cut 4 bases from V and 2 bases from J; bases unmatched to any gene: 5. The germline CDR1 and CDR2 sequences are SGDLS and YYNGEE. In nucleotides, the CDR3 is TGTGCCAGCAGCCCCGGGACTAGCGGAGCCTACAATGAGCAGTTCTTC. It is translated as CASSPGTSGAYNEQFF.

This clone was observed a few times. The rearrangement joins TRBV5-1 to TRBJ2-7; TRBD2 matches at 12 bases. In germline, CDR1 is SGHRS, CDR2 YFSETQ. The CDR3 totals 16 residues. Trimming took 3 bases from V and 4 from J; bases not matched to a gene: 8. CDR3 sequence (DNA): TGCGCCAGCAGCTCGACTAGCGGGAGACTCGATTACGAGCAGTACTTC. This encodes CASSSTSGRLDYEQYF.

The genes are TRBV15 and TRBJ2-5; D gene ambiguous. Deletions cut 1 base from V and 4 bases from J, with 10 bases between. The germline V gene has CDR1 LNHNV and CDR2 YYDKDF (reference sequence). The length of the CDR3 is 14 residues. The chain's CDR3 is CATSRVPLVETQYF. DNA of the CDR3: TGTGCCACCAGCAGAGTACCCTTAGTAGAGACCCAGTACTTC.

CDR3 DNA sequence: TGCGCCAGCAGCCAAGAAAGGGGAGGGGCAGGTTCTACCCAGTACTTC. Its protein is CASSQERGGAGSTQYF. The chain combines TRBV4-1 with TRBJ2-5; TRBD2 aligns across 7 bases. This CDR3 has 16 residues. J lost 8 bases, V lost 0 bases, and 12 bases had no gene match. Germline V gene sequence: CDR1 MGHRA, CDR2 YSYEKL.

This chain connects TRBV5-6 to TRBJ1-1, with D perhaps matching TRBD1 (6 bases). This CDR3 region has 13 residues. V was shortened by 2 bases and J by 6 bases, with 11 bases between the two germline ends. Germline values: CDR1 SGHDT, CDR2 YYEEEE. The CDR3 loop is CASSFTGYAEAFF. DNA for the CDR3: TGTGCCAGCAGCTTCACAGGGTACGCTGAAGCTTTCTTT.

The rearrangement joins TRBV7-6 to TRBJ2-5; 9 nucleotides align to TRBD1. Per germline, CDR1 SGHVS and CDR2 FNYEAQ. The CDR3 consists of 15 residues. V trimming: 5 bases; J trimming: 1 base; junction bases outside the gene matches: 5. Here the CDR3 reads CASSRGQGIQETQYF. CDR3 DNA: TGTGCCAGCAGCAGGGGACAGGGAATCCAAGAGACCCAGTACTTC.

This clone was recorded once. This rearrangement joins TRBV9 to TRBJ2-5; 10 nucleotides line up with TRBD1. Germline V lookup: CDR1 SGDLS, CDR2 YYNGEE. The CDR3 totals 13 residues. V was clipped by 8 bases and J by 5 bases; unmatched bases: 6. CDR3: CASTTGGGETQYF. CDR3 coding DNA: TGTGCCAGTACGACAGGGGGCGGGGAGACCCAGTACTTC. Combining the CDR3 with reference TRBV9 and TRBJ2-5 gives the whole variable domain DSGVTQTPKHLITATGQRVTLRCSPRSGDLSVYWYQQSLDQGLQFLIQYYNGEERAKGNILERFSAQQFPDLHSELNLSSLELGDSALYFCASTTGGGETQYFGPGTRLLVL.

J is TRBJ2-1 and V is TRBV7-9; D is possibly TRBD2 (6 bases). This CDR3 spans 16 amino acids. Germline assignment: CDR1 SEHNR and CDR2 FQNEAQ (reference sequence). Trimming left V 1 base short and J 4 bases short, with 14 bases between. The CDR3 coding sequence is TGTGCCAGCAGCTTAGGGGGACTCGAGACGTACAATGAGCAGTTCTTC. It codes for CASSLGGLETYNEQFF. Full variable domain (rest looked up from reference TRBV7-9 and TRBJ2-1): DTGVSQNPRHKITKRGQNVTFRCDPISEHNRLYWYRQTLGQGPEFLTYFQNEAQLEKSRLLSDRFSAERPKGSFSTLEIQRTEQGDSAMYLCASSLGGLETYNEQFFGPGTRLTVL.

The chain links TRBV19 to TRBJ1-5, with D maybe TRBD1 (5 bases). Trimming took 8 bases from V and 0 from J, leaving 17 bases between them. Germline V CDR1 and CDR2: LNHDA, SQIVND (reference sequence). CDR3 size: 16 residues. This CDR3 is CASCRGDSNSNQPQHF. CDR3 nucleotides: TGTGCCAGTTGTAGAGGAGACAGCAATAGCAATCAGCCCCAGCATTTT.

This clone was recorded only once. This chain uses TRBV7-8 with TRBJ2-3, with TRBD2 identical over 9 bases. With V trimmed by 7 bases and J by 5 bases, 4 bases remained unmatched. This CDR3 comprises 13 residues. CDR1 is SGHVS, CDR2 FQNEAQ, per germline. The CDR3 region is CASKASGVDTQYF. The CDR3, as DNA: TGTGCCAGCAAGGCTAGCGGGGTAGATACGCAGTATTTT.

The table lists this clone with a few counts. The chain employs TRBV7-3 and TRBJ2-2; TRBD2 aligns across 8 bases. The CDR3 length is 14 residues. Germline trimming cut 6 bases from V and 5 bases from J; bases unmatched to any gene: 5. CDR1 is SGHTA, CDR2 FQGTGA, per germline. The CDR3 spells CASSSGIETGELFF. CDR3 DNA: TGTGCCAGCAGTAGCGGGATAGAAACCGGGGAGCTGTTTTTT.

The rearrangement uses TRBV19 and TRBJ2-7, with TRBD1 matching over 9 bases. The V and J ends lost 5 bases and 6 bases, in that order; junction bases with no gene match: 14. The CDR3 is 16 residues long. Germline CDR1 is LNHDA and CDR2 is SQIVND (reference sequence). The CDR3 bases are TGTGCCAGTAGTGCCTTCCCGGGACAGGGTCTAGCCGAGCAGTACTTC. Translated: CASSAFPGQGLAEQYF.

The CDR3 is CASKSDSNSPLHF. In nucleotides, the CDR3 is TGTGCCAGCAAGTCCGACAGCAATTCACCCCTCCACTTT. The chain has TRBV2 and TRBJ1-6; maybe TRBD1 (5 bases). Germline V CDR1 and CDR2: SNHLY, FYNNEI. Trimming took off 7 bases at V and 7 bases at J, with 11 bases between the two ends. The CDR3 contains 13 residues.

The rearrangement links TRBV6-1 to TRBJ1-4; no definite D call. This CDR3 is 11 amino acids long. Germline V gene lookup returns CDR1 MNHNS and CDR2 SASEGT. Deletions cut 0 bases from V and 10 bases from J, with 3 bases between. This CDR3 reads CASSEALKLFF. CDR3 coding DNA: TGTGCCAGCAGTGAAGCCCTAAAACTGTTTTTT.

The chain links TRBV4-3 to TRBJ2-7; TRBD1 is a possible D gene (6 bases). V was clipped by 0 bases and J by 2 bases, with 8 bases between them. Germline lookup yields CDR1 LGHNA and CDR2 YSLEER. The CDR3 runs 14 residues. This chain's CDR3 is CASSQDSGAYEQYF. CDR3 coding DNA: TGCGCCAGCAGCCAAGATTCAGGGGCCTACGAGCAGTACTTC.

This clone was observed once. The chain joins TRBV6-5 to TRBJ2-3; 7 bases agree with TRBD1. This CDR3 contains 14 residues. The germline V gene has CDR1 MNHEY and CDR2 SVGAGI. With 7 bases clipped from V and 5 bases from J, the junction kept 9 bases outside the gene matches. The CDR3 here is CASIPGTAKDTQYF. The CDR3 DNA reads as TGTGCCAGCATCCCTGGGACAGCCAAAGATACGCAGTATTTT.